This is a list of T cell receptor beta chains from one sample in a study of T cells in Graves' hyperthyroidism and ophthalmopathy. TCRdb reanalysed the multiplex PCR reads using MiXCR and keeps one entry per CDR3 protein. The repertoire consists of under 300,000 distinct CDR3 sequences, with 20% to 25% occurring once and the leading ten covering about 30%. Sequencing used blood. These receptors all come from a middle-aged man with Graves' hyperthyroidism that later progressed to Graves' ophthalmopathy. CDR3s include the opening cysteine and the closing phenylalanine or tryptophan. The order of the fields is D gene, V gene, clone size, J gene, CDR3 protein, CDR3 DNA. D genes are given only for firm matches. Where a row states a size, it is once, few, many or the class of an expanded clone; other rows omit it.

TRBD1	TRBV19	many	TRBJ1-5	CASSSSPGQVIDQPQHF	TGTGCCAGTAGTAGCTCTCCGGGACAGGTGATAGATCAGCCCCAGCATTTT
TRBD2	TRBV6-2/TRBV6-3	many	TRBJ2-5	CASSGLAAETQYF	TGTGCCAGCAGCGGACTAGCGGCGGAGACCCAGTACTTC
TRBD1	TRBV12-3/TRBV12-4	many	TRBJ1-2	CASSTGTGEGYTF	TGTGCCAGCAGTACCGGGACAGGGGAAGGCTACACCTTC
NA	TRBV19	many	TRBJ2-3	CASMVSSTRTDTQYF	TGTGCCAGTATGGTAAGCAGCACGCGCACAGATACGCAGTATTTT
NA	TRBV28	many	TRBJ2-7	CASRSPYEQYF	TGTGCCAGCAGGTCCCCCTACGAGCAGTACTTC
NA	TRBV6-2/TRBV6-3	NA	TRBJ2-5	CASSYPTVSETQYF	TGTGCCAGCAGTTACCCGACAGTCAGCGAGACCCAGTACTTC
NA	TRBV19	NA	TRBJ1-1	CASPPSGGSAFSEAFF	TGTGCCAGTCCGCCGTCTGGAGGGTCGGCTTTCTCTGAAGCTTTCTTT
NA	TRBV12-3/TRBV12-4	many	TRBJ2-7	CASSSTGNKQYF	TGTGCCAGCAGTTCCACAGGGAACAAGCAGTACTTC
NA	TRBV7-9	many	TRBJ2-7	CASSLVISGEYEQYF	TGTGCCAGCAGCTTAGTAATAAGTGGAGAATACGAGCAGTACTTC
NA	TRBV11-2	NA	TRBJ2-5	CASSLGEAETQYF	TGTGCCAGCAGCTTGGGGGAGGCGGAGACCCAGTACTTC
NA	TRBV6-5	many	TRBJ1-5	CASSYRGSNQPQHF	TGTGCCAGCAGTTACCGGGGTAGCAATCAGCCCCAGCATTTT
NA	TRBV28	NA	TRBJ1-2	CASSSPRTRAANYGYTF	TGTGCCAGCAGTTCCCCTCGTACACGGGCTGCTAACTATGGCTACACCTTC
NA	TRBV28	many	TRBJ2-2	CASSFQANTGELFF	TGTGCCAGCAGTTTCCAAGCGAACACCGGGGAGCTGTTTTTT
NA	TRBV30	many	TRBJ1-2	CAWSVRGLNYGYTF	TGTGCCTGGAGTGTTCGAGGTTTAAACTATGGCTACACCTTC
TRBD1	TRBV2	NA	TRBJ1-5	CASSFTGVGGQPQHF	TGTGCCAGCAGCTTTACAGGGGTTGGCGGTCAGCCCCAGCATTTT
NA	TRBV6-2/TRBV6-3	NA	TRBJ2-6	CASRPRPSGANVLTF	TGTGCCAGCCGCCCACGGCCTTCTGGGGCCAACGTCCTGACTTTC
NA	TRBV29-1	many	TRBJ2-7	CSVAPGTYPYEQYF	TGCAGCGTTGCCCCGGGCACCTATCCCTACGAGCAGTACTTC
NA	TRBV7-3	many	TRBJ2-6	CASSYNRASGANVLTF	TGTGCCAGCAGCTATAACAGGGCCTCTGGGGCCAACGTCCTGACTTTC
NA	TRBV7-2	NA	TRBJ2-5	CASSLGGSPFKETQYF	TGTGCCAGCAGCTTAGGAGGCTCCCCCTTTAAAGAGACCCAGTACTTC
NA	TRBV6-1	NA	TRBJ2-7	CASSAATGMTNYEQYF	TGTGCCAGCAGCGCGGCAACCGGGATGACGAACTACGAGCAGTACTTC
NA	TRBV6-1	NA	TRBJ1-1	CASSEGGRYTEAFF	TGTGCCAGCAGTGAAGGCGGGAGGTACACTGAAGCTTTCTTT
NA	TRBV2	few	TRBJ2-7	CASSGTATYEQYF	TGTGCCAGCAGTGGGACAGCCACCTACGAGCAGTACTTC
TRBD2	TRBV6-1	many	TRBJ2-7	CASRSGTSGTYEQYF	TGTGCCAGCAGGTCCGGGACTAGCGGGACCTACGAGCAGTACTTC
NA	TRBV12-5	NA	TRBJ1-6	CASGLRTTSTPKSPLHF	TGTGCTAGTGGTTTGAGGACAACCAGTACACCAAAGTCACCCCTCCACTTT
NA	TRBV6-1	NA	TRBJ2-5	CASKEYGEAQYF	TGTGCCAGCAAGGAGTACGGAGAGGCCCAGTACTTC
NA	TRBV5-1	many	TRBJ1-1	CASSFSRNTEAFF	TGCGCCAGCAGTTTCTCTAGGAACACTGAAGCTTTCTTT
NA	TRBV7-9	NA	TRBJ2-7	CASSFSPGYYEQYF	TGTGCCAGCAGCTTCTCCCCGGGGTACTACGAGCAGTACTTC
TRBD1	TRBV12-3/TRBV12-4	many	TRBJ1-1	CASSLASGTVDMNTEAFF	TGTGCCAGCAGTTTAGCCTCCGGGACAGTGGATATGAACACTGAAGCTTTCTTT
NA	TRBV5-1	many	TRBJ1-2	CASSLASSVSSGDYTF	TGCGCCAGCAGCTTGGCCAGTTCGGTGTCCTCCGGAGACTACACCTTC
TRBD2	TRBV24-1	many	TRBJ2-7	CATSEAGVLEQYF	TGTGCCACCAGTGAAGCGGGAGTTTTGGAGCAGTACTTC
NA	TRBV28	NA	TRBJ1-1	CASSLGNLGFTEAFF	TGTGCCAGCAGTTTAGGTAATTTGGGGTTCACTGAAGCTTTCTTT
NA	TRBV6-5	NA	TRBJ1-1	CASSSRGGPHTEAFF	TGTGCCAGCAGTTCCCGCGGGGGGCCGCACACTGAAGCTTTCTTT
TRBD2	TRBV27	many	TRBJ2-3	CASRPTSGRAITDTQYF	TGTGCCAGCAGGCCTACTAGCGGGAGGGCCATTACAGATACGCAGTATTTT
NA	TRBV2	NA	TRBJ1-2	CASSDPTGYGYTF	TGTGCCAGCAGTGACCCGACAGGCTATGGCTACACCTTC
TRBD1	TRBV7-9	many	TRBJ1-1	CASSRSGQGLFGAFF	TGTGCCAGCAGCCGTTCCGGACAGGGTCTCTTCGGGGCTTTCTTT
TRBD1	TRBV4-1	few	TRBJ2-7	CASSQKQGAPDEQYF	TGCGCCAGCAGCCAAAAACAGGGGGCGCCGGACGAGCAGTACTTC
NA	TRBV18	many	TRBJ2-7	CASSPRDGAYEQYF	TGTGCCAGCTCACCTAGGGACGGAGCCTACGAGCAGTACTTC
NA	TRBV20-1	many	TRBJ1-2	CSARDVGTTVPYGYTF	TGCAGTGCTAGAGACGTCGGAACGACAGTACCCTATGGCTACACCTTC
NA	TRBV5-8	many	TRBJ1-1	CASSPGTRNTEAFF	TGTGCCAGCAGCCCCGGGACACGAAACACTGAAGCTTTCTTT
NA	TRBV6-2/TRBV6-3	NA	TRBJ2-7	CASEWKPGPAAEQYF	TGTGCCAGCGAATGGAAACCGGGACCAGCGGCCGAGCAGTACTTC
NA	TRBV24-1	many	TRBJ2-5	CATSDPRAGLETQYF	TGTGCCACCAGTGATCCCCGGGCAGGGTTGGAGACCCAGTACTTC
NA	TRBV6-1	many	TRBJ2-5	CASTGREETQYF	TGTGCCAGCACGGGGAGAGAAGAGACCCAGTACTTC
TRBD1	TRBV28	many	TRBJ1-1	CASSVIRDRGYEAFF	TGTGCCAGCAGCGTCATCCGGGACAGGGGCTATGAAGCTTTCTTT
TRBD1	TRBV5-1	NA	TRBJ2-2	CASSLSGQGVNGELFF	TGCGCCAGCAGCTTATCCGGACAGGGGGTAAACGGGGAGCTGTTTTTT
TRBD2	TRBV12-3/TRBV12-4	many	TRBJ2-2	CASSFVSGISGELFF	TGTGCCAGCAGTTTTGTTAGCGGGATCTCCGGGGAGCTGTTTTTT